This entry describes one T cell receptor (beta chain). This sample is drawn from a study of T cell responses to AZD1222 COVID-19 vaccine. Sequenced by immunoSEQ multiplex PCR; TCRdb stores in-frame clones only, minus some. Found here are approximately 190,000 clones, about nine tenths of them singletons; the top ten hold more than 0.75%. Trimming removed 4 bases at V and 5 bases at J, with 23 bases between. There are 17 residues in the CDR3. Germline V lookup: CDR1 LGHDT, CDR2 YNNKEL (reference sequence). The rearrangement uses TRBV3-1 (or the pseudogene TRBV3-2) and TRBJ1-2, with TRBD1 as a possible D gene (5 bases). The receptor's source is an adult in good health. The source was peripheral blood, collected on day 0 of AZD1222 vaccination. The CDR3 here is CASSRTSQAGGRYGYTF. The DNA for the CDR3 is TGTGCCAGCAGCCGGACGTCACAGGCCGGGGGAAGATATGGCTACACCTTC.